These 3 T cell receptor beta chains share one sample of origin, sequenced in a study of glioma-infiltrating T cells (dated by TCRdb to between 2015 and 2016). The sequencer listed for this sample is Illumina MiSeq. TCR alpha and beta CDR3 regions were amplified with the iRepertoire nested amplicon-rescue multiplex PCR (arm-PCR) platform from RNA. TCRdb handled the public reads itself, with Q25 trimming in fastp and clone calling in MiXCR, and kept productive beta chains. CDR3 protein sequences are deduplicated, and each keeps its most common genes and DNA. The sample profile shows about 89,000 distinct CDR3 sequences; roughly 23% of them were found once. The top ten clones comprise over 5% of the sample. The sequenced sample was glioma tissue, nonneoplastic brain tissue, or PBMCs (not recorded which). These receptors were obtained from a human donor with low-grade glioma or glioblastoma, undergoing nonglioma brain surgery, or in good health (not recorded which).

Of note for this clonotype: At one boundary the junction diverges from the germline segment, which might be a read error. This sequence joins TRBV5-4 and TRBJ2-3; the D is unclear. This CDR3 contains 14 residues. Germline CDR1 reads SGHNT; CDR2 reads YYREEE (reference sequence). Written as DNA, the CDR3 is TGTGCCGGCAGCTTGTCTGGTAGCACAGATACGCAGTATTTT. It yields the protein CAGSLSGSTDTQYF.

This clonotype was counted only a few times. The chain recombines TRBV29-1 with TRBJ1-2; the D is unclear. CDR1 and CDR2 (germline): SQVTM, ANQGSEA. V lost 0 bases to trimming and J lost 3 bases, with 14 bases between them. CDR3 length: 15 residues. CDR3 DNA: TGCAGCGTTGAAGATTCTGGACGAGGGCACTATGGCTACACCTTC. Its translation: CSVEDSGRGHYGYTF.

The chain combines TRBV9 with TRBJ1-2; no firm D call. V was clipped by 3 bases and J by 5 bases, with 17 bases between them. This CDR3 has 15 amino acids. Germline V gene sequence: CDR1 SGDLS, CDR2 YYNGEE. CDR3 in DNA: TGTGCCAGCAGCGCTTCGGCATCCGGAGGGTATGGCTACACCTTC. This encodes CASSASASGGYGYTF.